The rows below give T cell receptor beta chains drawn from one sample of a study of T cell repertoires in cytomegalovirus infection. TCRdb processed the reads anew with MiXCR; each CDR3 protein has one entry. The sample contains more than 350,000 distinct CDR3 sequences, 31% of which appear only once. Sample: PBMCs. The source is a human donor in good health (CMV status not recorded). Some clones in this sample may be carry-over from other donors' samples. Each CDR3 is given with its conserved first and last residue.

v_call | cdr3_aa
TRBV6-2/TRBV6-3 | CASSYPGGNQPQHF
TRBV5-6 | CASSLQGQGTQPQHF
TRBV15 | CATSSRRDKNEQFF
TRBV12-3/TRBV12-4 | CASSQNFGVNTEAFF
TRBV20-1 | CSAADRVSNQPQHF
TRBV2 | CASGDRILGTDTQYF
TRBV28 | CASHLEGDSNTGELFF
TRBV6-2/TRBV6-3 | CASSYSKTGAKGYTF
TRBV12-3/TRBV12-4 | CASSFLTGEKLFF
TRBV6-6 | CASSYSRRAVTYNEQFF
TRBV5-1 | CASRTGGNEKLFF
TRBV7-9 | CASSYPTSGGADTQYF
TRBV2 | CASSLTGLDTDTQYF
TRBV7-6 | CASSLAGGKMETQYF
TRBV7-6 | CASSSKQGANTEAFF
TRBV6-2/TRBV6-3 | CASSYWPGGHGNTEAFF
TRBV5-6 | CASSPWSGAEEQYF
TRBV12-3/TRBV12-4 | CASSPDTYSSYNEQFF
TRBV3-1 | CASSQDNQGFQPQHF
TRBV19 | CASSISGVPNQPQHF
TRBV11-2 | CASGGGSSGNTIYF
TRBV20-1 | CSPRTGQGFSYTF
TRBV20-1 | CSARGRTLAGGTDTQYF
TRBV19 | CASSIRERATDTQYF
TRBV20-1 | CSASFIVAGANVLTF
TRBV7-9 | CATRIDSSSYNSPLHF
TRBV28 | CASGQAEAFF
TRBV28 | CASSSPGLGTYEQYF
TRBV7-2 | CGSRLSDSPGNTLYF
TRBV4-3 | CASSQDLIRGPDEQYF
TRBV19 | CASSPQRRAEAFF
TRBV4-1 | CASSQGGGAGEAFF
TRBV24-1 | CATSDLRGAETQYF